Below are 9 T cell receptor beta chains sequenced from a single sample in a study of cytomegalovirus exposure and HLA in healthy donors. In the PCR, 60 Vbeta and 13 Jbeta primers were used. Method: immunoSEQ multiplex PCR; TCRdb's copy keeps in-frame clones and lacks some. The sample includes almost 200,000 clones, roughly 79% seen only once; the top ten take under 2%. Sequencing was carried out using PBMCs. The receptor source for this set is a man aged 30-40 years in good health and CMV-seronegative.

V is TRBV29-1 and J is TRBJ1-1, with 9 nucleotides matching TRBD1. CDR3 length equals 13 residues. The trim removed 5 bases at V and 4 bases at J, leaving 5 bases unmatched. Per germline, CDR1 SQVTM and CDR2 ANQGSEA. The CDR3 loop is CSVYRGLRTEAFF. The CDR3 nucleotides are TGCAGCGTTTACAGGGGGCTTCGCACTGAAGCTTTCTTT. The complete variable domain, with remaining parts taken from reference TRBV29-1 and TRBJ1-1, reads SAVISQKPSRDICQRGTSLTIQCQVDSQVTMMFWYRQQPGQSLTLIATANQGSEATYESGFVIDKFPISRPNLTFSTLTVSNMSPEDSSIYLCSVYRGLRTEAFFGQGTRLTVV.

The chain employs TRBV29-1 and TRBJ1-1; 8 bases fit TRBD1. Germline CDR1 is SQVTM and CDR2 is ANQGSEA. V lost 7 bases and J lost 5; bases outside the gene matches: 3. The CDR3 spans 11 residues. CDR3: CSGRGQTEAFF. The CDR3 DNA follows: TGCAGCGGCAGGGGGCAGACTGAAGCTTTCTTT.

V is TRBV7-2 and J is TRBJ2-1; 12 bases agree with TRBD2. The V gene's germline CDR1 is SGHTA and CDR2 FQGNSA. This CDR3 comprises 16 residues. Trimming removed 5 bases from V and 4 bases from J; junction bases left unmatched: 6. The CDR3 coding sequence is TGTGCCAGCAGCGGGGGGGGACTAGCGGGTTACAATGAGCAGTTCTTC. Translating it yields CASSGGGLAGYNEQFF.

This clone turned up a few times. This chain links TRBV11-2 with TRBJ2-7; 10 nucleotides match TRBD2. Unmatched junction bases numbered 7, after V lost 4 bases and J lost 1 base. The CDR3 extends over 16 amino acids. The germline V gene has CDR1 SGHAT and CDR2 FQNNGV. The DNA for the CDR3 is TGTGCCAGCAGCTCAAACCTGGGACTAGCGTCCTACGAGCAGTACTTC. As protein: CASSSNLGLASYEQYF.

The CDR3 coding sequence is TGCGCCAGCAGTCGATCGGACACGAGCTCCTATAATTCACCCCTCCACTTT. Protein sequence: CASSRSDTSSYNSPLHF. This chain joins TRBV23-1 and TRBJ1-6; D perhaps matches TRBD1 (5 bases). TRBV23-1 is recorded as an ORF, its role being uncertain. This CDR3 contains 17 residues. The V and J ends lost 4 bases and 0 bases respectively, with 13 bases between them.

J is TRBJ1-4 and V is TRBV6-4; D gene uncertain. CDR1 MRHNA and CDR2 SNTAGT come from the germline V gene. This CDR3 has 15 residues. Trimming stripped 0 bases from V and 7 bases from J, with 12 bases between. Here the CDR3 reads CASSDSFMEPEKLFF. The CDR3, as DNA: TGTGCCAGCAGTGACTCATTTATGGAGCCTGAAAAACTGTTTTTT.

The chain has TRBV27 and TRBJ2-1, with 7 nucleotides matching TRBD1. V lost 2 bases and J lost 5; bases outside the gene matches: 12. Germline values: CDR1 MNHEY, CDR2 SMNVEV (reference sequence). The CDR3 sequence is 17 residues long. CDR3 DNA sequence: TGTGCCAGCAGTTTACTTGCAGGGGGTTACGGGGACAATGAGCAGTTCTTC. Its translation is CASSLLAGGYGDNEQFF.

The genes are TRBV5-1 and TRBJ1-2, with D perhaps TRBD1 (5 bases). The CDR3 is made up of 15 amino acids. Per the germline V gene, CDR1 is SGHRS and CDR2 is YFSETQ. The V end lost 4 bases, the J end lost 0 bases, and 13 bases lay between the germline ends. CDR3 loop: CASSVGGGSNYGYTF. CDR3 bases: TGCGCCAGCAGCGTCGGTGGGGGGTCTAACTATGGCTACACCTTC.

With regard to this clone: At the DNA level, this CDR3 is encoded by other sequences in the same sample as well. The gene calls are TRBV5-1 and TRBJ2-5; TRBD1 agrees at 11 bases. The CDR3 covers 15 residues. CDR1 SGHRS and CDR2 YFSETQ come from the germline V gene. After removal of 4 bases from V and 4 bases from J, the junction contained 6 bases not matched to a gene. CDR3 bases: TGCGCCAGCAGCCCGCGGACAGGGGGCTCAGAGACCCAGTACTTC. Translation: CASSPRTGGSETQYF.